The 14 T cell receptor beta chains in this list originate from one sample, sequenced in a study of OX40 agonist ivuxolimab in advanced cancers. TCRdb's copy holds only in-frame clones and misses some; the assay was immunoSEQ multiplex PCR. The sample records fewer than 40,000 clones, 82% being singletons. The specimen was CD4+ or CD8+ T cells sorted from blood, collected in a trial of the OX40 agonist ivuxolimab. These receptors all stem from an adult with an advanced solid tumor such as melanoma, head and neck, liver or kidney cancer.

The V call is TRBV7-8, the J call TRBJ2-3; no clear D. Germline V gene sequence: CDR1 SGHVS, CDR2 FQNEAQ. V was cut by 3 bases and J by 5 bases, with 12 bases left in between. The CDR3 runs 14 residues. The CDR3 region is CASSLRRTQDTQYF. The DNA of the CDR3 is TGTGCCAGCAGCTTGCGACGTACTCAAGATACGCAGTATTTT.

The chain joins TRBV10-3 to TRBJ2-5; possible D gene TRBD1, 6 bases. CDR1 and CDR2 from the germline V gene are ENHRY and SYGVKD. The CDR3 extends over 13 amino acids. The CDR3 bases are TGTGCAATCCGGCAGGGGTTAGGGGAGACCCAGTACTTC. This encodes CAIRQGLGETQYF.

This chain joins TRBV7-2 and TRBJ2-4; 7 bases are a match to TRBD1. V was clipped by 1 base and J by 12 bases; unmatched bases: 3. Germline-derived CDR1 and CDR2 are SGHTA and FQGNSA. This CDR3 spans 12 amino acids. CDR3 protein: CASSLGQGHQYF. The CDR3 DNA sequence: TGTGCCAGCAGCTTAGGACAGGGACATCAGTACTTC.

The chain links TRBV7-9 to TRBJ1-2, with D possibly being TRBD1 (5 bases). The V gene's germline CDR1 is SEHNR and CDR2 FQNEAQ (reference sequence). The CDR3 has 13 amino acids. V dropped 5 bases and J dropped 2 bases, with 9 bases sitting between them. The CDR3 bases are TGTGCCAGCAGCCTGACAGAGAACTATGGCTACACCTTC. Encoded protein: CASSLTENYGYTF.

The chain combines TRBV5-6 with TRBJ1-2; D gene ambiguous. Germline-derived CDR1 and CDR2 are SGHDT and YYEEEE. Deletions cut 0 bases from V and 8 bases from J, with 8 bases between. The length of the CDR3 is 12 residues. CDR3 DNA: TGTGCCAGCAGCTTGGACAGCGGCGGCTACACCTTC. This gives the protein CASSLDSGGYTF.

The V gene is TRBV28, the J gene TRBJ2-3; D not resolved. The CDR3 runs to 12 residues. V was clipped by 5 bases and J by 7 bases, with 10 bases between them. Germline V CDR1 and CDR2: MDHEN, SYDVKM. The CDR3 sequence is CASSLTVYTQYF. CDR3 DNA sequence: TGTGCCAGCAGTCTTACAGTTTATACGCAGTATTTT.

J is TRBJ2-1 and V is TRBV5-1; 8 nucleotides match TRBD2. V lost 4 bases, J lost 2 bases, and 5 bases stayed unmatched. Germline values: CDR1 SGHRS, CDR2 YFSETQ. This CDR3 has 15 residues. The CDR3: CASSRRRGAYNEQFF. The DNA for the CDR3 is TGCGCCAGCAGCCGAAGGCGGGGGGCCTACAATGAGCAGTTCTTC. The full variable domain, with the rest looked up from reference TRBV5-1 and TRBJ2-1, is KAGVTQTPRYLIKTRGQQVTLSCSPISGHRSVSWYQQTPGQGLQFLFEYFSETQRNKGNFPGRFSGRQFSNSRSEMNVSTLELGDSALYLCASSRRRGAYNEQFFGPGTRLTVL.

As to this clone: One end of the junction is discordant with germline, which a read error may explain. Other DNA sequences in the sample encode the same CDR3. This sequence joins TRBV10-2 and TRBJ1-2; D is uncertain. The CDR3 consists of 11 residues. Germline lookup yields CDR1 WSHSY and CDR2 SAAADI. CDR3 amino acids: CASSEGNGYTF. The CDR3 bases are TGCGCCAGCAGTGAGGGGAATGGTTACACCTTC.

This chain connects TRBV6-6 to TRBJ2-4; 9 bases are a match to TRBD1. This CDR3 has 16 amino acids. The trim removed 5 bases at V and 2 bases at J, leaving 7 bases unmatched. CDR1 is MNHNY and CDR2 is SVGAGI in the germline V gene (reference sequence). DNA of the CDR3: TGTGCCAGCAGTCCCCGGACAGGGGCGACCAAAAACATTCAGTACTTC. As protein: CASSPRTGATKNIQYF.

The chain has TRBV4-1 and TRBJ1-4; D may be TRBD1 (6 bases). Germline assignment: CDR1 MGHRA and CDR2 YSYEKL. CDR3 length: 12 residues. V shed 3 bases and J shed 8 bases, with 7 bases lying between them. CDR3 DNA sequence: TGCGCCAGCAGCCAGACAGGAGAAAAACTGTTTTTT. Its protein is CASSQTGEKLFF.

The genes are TRBV14 and TRBJ2-1, with D uncertain. CDR1 and CDR2 from the germline V gene are SGHDN and FVKESK. The CDR3 totals 13 residues. The V end lost 0 bases, the J end lost 9 bases, and 9 bases lay between the germline ends. The CDR3 DNA reads as TGTGCCAGCAGCCAAGAAAGGGTTAGTGAGCAGTTCTTC. Its translation is CASSQERVSEQFF.

This chain connects TRBV18 to TRBJ2-1, with 7 bases matching TRBD1. J gave up 6 bases and V 1 base, and 6 bases lay outside the gene matches. In germline, CDR1 is KGHSH, CDR2 LQKENI. This CDR3 spans 15 amino acids. Here the CDR3 DNA reads TGTGCCAGCTCACCACAGGGGGCCACCCTCAATGAGCAGTTCTTC. This encodes CASSPQGATLNEQFF.

The chain recombines TRBV6-5 with TRBJ2-7; TRBD2 agrees at 9 bases. Trimming took 6 bases from V and 5 from J; bases not matched to a gene: 2. Germline CDR1 MNHEY, CDR2 SVGAGI. The CDR3 runs 12 residues. CDR3 residues: CASSRGRDEQYF. The CDR3 DNA sequence: TGTGCCAGCAGCCGCGGGAGGGACGAGCAGTACTTC.

V is TRBV6-4 and J is TRBJ2-1; 9 bases fit TRBD1. Unmatched junction bases numbered 8, after V lost 6 bases and J lost 5 bases. Germline V CDR1 and CDR2: MRHNA, SNTAGT. CDR3 length: 15 amino acids. The CDR3 region is CASSLGQGTHNEQFF. The CDR3 nucleotides are TGTGCCAGCAGCCTGGGACAGGGAACCCACAATGAGCAGTTCTTC.